This TCR beta chain was identified in a study of OX40 agonist ivuxolimab in advanced cancers. Overall study context: Three individuals attained partial responses, comprising one hepatocellular carcinoma case and two cutaneous melanoma cases. Study-level findings and limits: Expansion of clones was among the lowest in partial responders at 0.1-3.0 mg/kg.

This clone showed up just a few times. Its antigen is as yet unknown. TCRdb's copy holds only in-frame clones and misses some; the assay was immunoSEQ multiplex PCR. Seen here are 80,000 to 100,000 clones, just over 90% observed once, and the top ten hold roughly 0.53%. The specimen comprised CD4+ or CD8+ T cells sorted from blood, sampled in a trial of the OX40 agonist ivuxolimab. This receptor was taken from an adult with an advanced solid tumor such as melanoma, head and neck, liver or kidney cancer.

The CDR3 here is CASSEKFSSPLHF. CDR3 in DNA: TGTGCCAGCAGTGAAAAGTTCTCATCACCCCTCCACTTT. The chain is built from TRBV6-4 and TRBJ1-6, with D hard to call. The germline gives CDR1 MRHNA, CDR2 SNTAGT. V lost 3 bases to trimming and J lost 10 bases, with 10 bases between them. CDR3 size: 13 residues.